This T cell receptor beta chain was recovered during a study of PD-1 blockade in classical Hodgkin lymphoma. Overall study: Once every 2 weeks, patients received intravenous nivolumab at 3 mg/kg. Study-wide points: By cycle point C4D1, TCR diversity had risen significantly in CD4+ cells (but not CD8+ cells). TCR diversity at baseline was reported to be reduced in newly diagnosed patients relative to healthy donors.

From germline, CDR1 is LNHDA and CDR2 SQIVND (reference sequence). The CDR3 runs to 13 residues. V dropped 5 bases and J dropped 7 bases, with 12 bases sitting between them. Time point of the sample: cycle 4 day 1 (C4D1), after about 6 weeks of nivolumab. All patients experienced relapse after autologous stem cell transplantation, and brentuximab vedotin exposure was variable. Magnetic negative selection purified CD4+ T cells from thawed PBMCs. Concerning this clone: Its cognate antigen is unknown.

Sequencing was performed with immunoSEQ multiplex PCR; in TCRdb, only in-frame clones are kept and a portion is missing. The sample includes 30,000 to 35,000 clones, about 81% of them seen just once. The rearrangement uses TRBV19 and TRBJ1-3; unclear D gene. This specimen was CD4+ T cells from blood, taken before the fourth cycle of nivolumab. The sequence was collected from a human donor with classical Hodgkin lymphoma. The CDR3 nucleotides are TGTGCCAGTAGTCCGACATTTCCGAACACCATATATTTT. Protein sequence: CASSPTFPNTIYF.